Listed below are T cell receptor beta chains from one sample, sequenced in a study of human T cells and chemical hapten exposure. TCRdb re-called the RACE reads with MiXCR, one entry per CDR3 protein. Of approximately 260,000 distinct CDR3 sequences listed, 7.5% to 10% were seen once; the top ten hold about 2.1%. Sample: whole blood, taken in connection with sensitization to the hapten diphenylcyclopropenone (DPC). Receptors were obtained from a middle-aged woman with alopecia areata. Some clones in this sample may be carry-over from other donors' samples. Both conserved end residues are part of each CDR3. A D gene is named only where the DNA matches it firmly. Size is omitted from some rows. Given values are once, few, many or a class for expanded clones.

clone size,J gene,D gene,V gene,CDR3 length,CDR3 DNA,CDR3 protein
NA,TRBJ2-7,NA,TRBV12-3/TRBV12-4,16,TGTGCCAGCAGTTTATACCAGGGGAGGGGGACCTACGAGCAGTACTTC,CASSLYQGRGTYEQYF
few,TRBJ2-7,NA,TRBV29-1,10,TGCAGCGTTGATACGGGGGAGCAGTACTTC,CSVDTGEQYF
few,TRBJ1-4,NA,TRBV5-1,15,TGCGCCAGCAGACCGATGGGGGGCACTAATGAAAAACTGTTTTTT,CASRPMGGTNEKLFF
few,TRBJ2-7,TRBD2,TRBV28,18,TGTGCCAGCAGTTTCCCTATGACTAGCGGGAGAGCCACCTACGAGCAGTACTTC,CASSFPMTSGRATYEQYF
NA,TRBJ2-6,TRBD2,TRBV12-3/TRBV12-4,17,TGTGCCAGCAGTTTAGAGACTAGCGGGACTGGGGCCAACGTCCTGACTTTC,CASSLETSGTGANVLTF
many,TRBJ1-2,TRBD1,TRBV24-1,13,TGTGCCACCAGTGATGGGACAGTCCGTGGCTACACCTTC,CATSDGTVRGYTF
few,TRBJ2-5,TRBD2,TRBV9,16,TGTGCCAGCAGCGTAGGAGCACTAGCGGGAGGAGAGACCCAGTACTTC,CASSVGALAGGETQYF
NA,TRBJ2-1,TRBD2,TRBV7-2,15,TGTGCCAGCAGCCGACGACTAGCGGGAGGCAATGAGCAGTTCTTC,CASSRRLAGGNEQFF
NA,TRBJ1-6,NA,TRBV7-2,14,TGTGCCAGCAGTCCGACAGTGCCTAATTCACCCCTCCACTTT,CASSPTVPNSPLHF
many,TRBJ1-5,TRBD1,TRBV20-1,12,TGCAGTGCCTGGGACAGGGGTAAGCCCCAGCATTTT,CSAWDRGKPQHF
NA,TRBJ2-1,NA,TRBV7-2,16,TGTGCCAGCAGCCCACCGGGGAAAACCTCCTACAATGAGCAGTTCTTC,CASSPPGKTSYNEQFF
few,TRBJ2-5,NA,TRBV6-2/TRBV6-3,14,TGTGCCTGCGGGCCCGACCAGGGACAAGAGACCCAGTACTTC,CACGPDQGQETQYF
NA,TRBJ2-5,TRBD2,TRBV3-1,16,TGTGCCAGCAGCCAAGATGCAACTAGCGGGAGTAAGACCCAGTACTTC,CASSQDATSGSKTQYF
NA,TRBJ2-1,NA,TRBV24-1,16,TGTGCCACCAGTGATTCGGGCCCAAGCTCCTACAATGAGCAGTTCTTC,CATSDSGPSSYNEQFF
NA,TRBJ2-2,TRBD2,TRBV4-3,16,TGCGCCAGCAGCCAAGGAACTAGCGGAGCCCACCGGGAGCTGTTTTTT,CASSQGTSGAHRELFF
few,TRBJ2-3,NA,TRBV20-1,11,TGCAGTGCCCCCAGCACAGATACGCAGTATTTT,CSAPSTDTQYF
NA,TRBJ2-7,NA,TRBV7-9,15,TGTGCCAGCAGCAAAGGGACCGGGCTTGCTTACGAGCAGTACTTC,CASSKGTGLAYEQYF
few,TRBJ2-7,NA,TRBV7-9,13,TGTGCCAGCAGCTCCAAAAGTTCGGCCGAGCAGTACTTC,CASSSKSSAEQYF
NA,TRBJ2-3,TRBD1,TRBV10-3,14,TGTGCCATCAGTGAGCGGGGACAGACAGATACGCAGTATTTT,CAISERGQTDTQYF
few,TRBJ2-7,NA,TRBV6-5,15,TGTGCCAGCAGTTACTCGAGAGTCATGGGGAACGAGCAGTACTTC,CASSYSRVMGNEQYF
many,TRBJ2-3,TRBD2,TRBV5-4,15,TGTGCCAGCAGCTGGGGGACTAGCGGGATAGTTACGCAGTATTTT,CASSWGTSGIVTQYF
few,TRBJ2-7,TRBD1,TRBV6-5,14,TGTGCCAGCAGTTACGGACAGGGGGAGTACGAGCAGTACTTC,CASSYGQGEYEQYF
NA,TRBJ1-2,TRBD1,TRBV6-5,14,TGTGCCAGCAGTGGTAGGACAGGAAACTATGGCTACACCTTC,CASSGRTGNYGYTF
many,TRBJ1-1,NA,TRBV6-2/TRBV6-3,13,TGTGCCAGCAGGGATGAAGCGAACACTGAAGCTTTCTTT,CASRDEANTEAFF
few,TRBJ1-5,NA,TRBV2,15,TGTGCCAGCAGAGGTGGGACCCATAGCAATCAGCCCCAGCATTTT,CASRGGTHSNQPQHF
NA,TRBJ2-6,NA,TRBV7-2,14,TGTGCCAGCAGCTCACAGCCTGGGGCCAACGTCCTGACTTTC,CASSSQPGANVLTF
few,TRBJ2-5,NA,TRBV10-3,13,TGTGCCATCAGTGACGGATACCAAGAGACCCAGTACTTC,CAISDGYQETQYF
NA,TRBJ1-2,NA,TRBV5-5,14,TGTGCCAGCAGCTCGCACCAGGGAAACTATGGCTACACCTTC,CASSSHQGNYGYTF
few,TRBJ2-3,NA,TRBV3-1,15,TGTGCCAGCAGCCCCTGGGACACAGGCACAGATACGCAGTATTTT,CASSPWDTGTDTQYF
many,TRBJ2-3,TRBD1,TRBV20-1,13,TGCAGTGCTTGGACAGGGCGCACAGATACGCAGTATTTT,CSAWTGRTDTQYF
few,TRBJ1-1,NA,TRBV20-1,16,TGCAGTGCTAGAGGGTATACTCGGGACCGGAACACTGAAGCTTTCTTT,CSARGYTRDRNTEAFF
NA,TRBJ2-3,TRBD1,TRBV7-6,18,TGTGCCAGCAGCCCCCGCCGGGACAGGGTAGAGGGCACAGATACGCAGTATTTT,CASSPRRDRVEGTDTQYF
many,TRBJ1-4,NA,TRBV5-6,14,TGTGCCAGCAGCTTGCAAGGATCGAATGAAAAACTGTTTTTT,CASSLQGSNEKLFF
NA,TRBJ2-7,TRBD1,TRBV5-1,16,TGCGCCAGCAGCCCGGGCCAGGGACAGGGGGCCTACGAGCAGTACTTC,CASSPGQGQGAYEQYF
many,TRBJ2-1,NA,TRBV6-2/TRBV6-3,12,TGTGCCAGCAGCGTCTCCTACAATGAGCAGTTCTTC,CASSVSYNEQFF
NA,TRBJ1-3,TRBD1,TRBV3-1,16,TGTGCCAGCAGCCAAGGGACAGGGGTCGGTGGAAACACCATATATTTT,CASSQGTGVGGNTIYF
NA,TRBJ2-7,TRBD2,TRBV20-1,15,TGCAGTGCTAGTCCCCGGGAGGCAGGGACGTACGAGCAGTACTTC,CSASPREAGTYEQYF
NA,TRBJ2-1,NA,TRBV11-2,13,TGTGCCAGCAGCCAGAGTCTGGGGAATGAGCAGTTCTTC,CASSQSLGNEQFF
NA,TRBJ1-1,NA,TRBV12-3/TRBV12-4,13,TGTGCCAGCAGTTTAGTGGGGAGTTTTGAAGCTTTCTTT,CASSLVGSFEAFF
many,TRBJ2-2,NA,TRBV12-3/TRBV12-4,16,TGTGCCAGCAGTTTAGATAGGGGGTGGAACACCGGGGAGCTGTTTTTT,CASSLDRGWNTGELFF
NA,TRBJ1-6,NA,TRBV28,14,TGTGCCAGCAGTTTGTCCAGCTCATGGACACCCCTCCACTTT,CASSLSSSWTPLHF
NA,TRBJ1-4,NA,TRBV7-9,13,TGTGCCAGCAGTCCCCAACCCAATGAAAAACTGTTTTTT,CASSPQPNEKLFF
few,TRBJ1-1,NA,TRBV27,13,TGTGCCAGCAGTCGAGACAGGCTGGGTGAAGCTTTCTTT,CASSRDRLGEAFF
NA,TRBJ2-5,NA,TRBV5-1,14,TGCGCCAGCAGCTTCGGTCGAGAGGGAGAGACCCAGTACTTC,CASSFGREGETQYF
few,TRBJ2-1,TRBD1,TRBV7-3,14,TGTGCCAGCAGACCGGGACAGGGCTACAATGAGCAGTTCTTC,CASRPGQGYNEQFF
few,TRBJ2-7,TRBD1,TRBV28,14,TGTGCCAGCAGTTTGCTCGGACAGGGGTACGAGCAGTACTTC,CASSLLGQGYEQYF
NA,TRBJ2-1,NA,TRBV7-2,12,TGTGCCAGCAGGTTCAGGGGAGGGGAGCAGTTCTTC,CASRFRGGEQFF
NA,TRBJ1-5,NA,TRBV27,13,TGTGCCAGCAGTTCCCGGGAGGGCCAGCCCCAGCATTTT,CASSSREGQPQHF
few,TRBJ2-1,TRBD2,TRBV4-1,16,TGCGCCAGCAGCCTGGGACTAGCGGGAGGGCCCCATGAGCAGTTCTTC,CASSLGLAGGPHEQFF
few,TRBJ2-7,NA,TRBV25-1,13,TGTGCCAGCAGGGTGGCGGGGAGCTACGAGCAGTACTTC,CASRVAGSYEQYF
NA,TRBJ1-6,NA,TRBV28,14,TGTGCCAGCAGACCCCAGCGTACCAATTCACCCCTCCACTTT,CASRPQRTNSPLHF
few,TRBJ1-5,NA,TRBV5-1,13,TGCGCCAGCGCCCCTGCACCCAATCAGCCCCAGCATTTT,CASAPAPNQPQHF
few,TRBJ2-5,TRBD2,TRBV6-2/TRBV6-3,19,TGTGCCAGCAGTTACTCGATACTAGCGGGAGGGCGGCCAGGGGAGACCCAGTACTTC,CASSYSILAGGRPGETQYF
NA,TRBJ2-5,TRBD1,TRBV7-2,15,TGTGCCAGCAGCCAGGGACAGGGGTACCAAGAGACCCAGTACTTC,CASSQGQGYQETQYF